This TCR beta chain came from a study of T cells in women clearing cervical HPV infection. The study's findings and limits: Timing of associations relative to infection is unclear; T-cell subsets were not isolated.

Turning to this clone: Its antigen remains unknown. The CDR3 is cut off 3 residues early in the read; its end comes from the germline J gene.

The method was immunoSEQ multiplex PCR; TCRdb's version includes in-frame clones alone and lacks a portion of them. The sample table includes roughly 29,000 clones. This CDR3 spans 11 amino acids. Trimming took 5 bases from V and 5 from J, leaving 6 bases between them. V gene TRBV12-3 or TRBV12-4 combines with J gene TRBJ2-5; D is unresolved. Sequencing used blood buffy coat. The receptor was derived from a woman aged 18 to 75 with a cervical HPV16 infection that either progressed to CIN3+ or cleared (not recorded which). CDR3 DNA (partial): TGTGCCAGCAGTCTAAAGGAGACC. Translating it yields CASSLKET. The full CDR3 is CASSLKETQYF.